These 27 T cell receptor beta chains were sequenced from one sample in a study of T cell repertoires in cytomegalovirus infection. TCRdb redid the calling of the reads with MiXCR, one entry per CDR3 protein. This table holds about 740,000 distinct CDR3 sequences, 35% to 45% found once. The sample was PBMCs. These receptor sequences come from a human donor in good health (CMV status not recorded). Some clones in this sample may be carry-over from other donors' samples.

The chain employs TRBV28 and TRBJ2-7; D is unclear. Trimming removed 2 bases from V and 4 bases from J, with 9 bases in between. CDR3 size: 13 residues. Per the germline V gene, CDR1 is MDHEN and CDR2 is SYDVKM. Here the CDR3 DNA reads TGTGCCAGCAGTTTAACGGCAAATTACGAGCAGTACTTC. Translation gives CASSLTANYEQYF.

There are many counts of this clonotype. This rearrangement joins TRBV7-8 to TRBJ1-5, with 7 positions matching TRBD1. Germline V gives CDR1 SGHVS, CDR2 FQNEAQ. The CDR3 has 15 residues. Trimming took 4 bases from V and 4 from J; bases not matched to a gene: 7. The CDR3 protein is CASSSLTGPNQPQHF. The CDR3 DNA sequence: TGTGCCAGCAGCTCCCTGACAGGGCCGAATCAGCCCCAGCATTTT.

About this clonotype: One end of the junction fails to match germline, which may point to a read error. The J gene is TRBJ1-2, the V gene TRBV12-3 or TRBV12-4; a weak D match, TRBD1 (5 bases). This CDR3 has 13 amino acids. As DNA, the CDR3 is TGTGCCCTCAGTCCGTTTAGGGGCCTCGGCTCCACCTTC. It specifies CALSPFRGLGSTF.

The table lists this clonotype with a few counts. The CDR3: CASSDPTREQYF. The CDR3 DNA reads TGTGCCAGCAGCGACCCGACCCGCGAGCAGTACTTC. The chain recombines TRBV2 with TRBJ2-7, with no clear D. The length of the CDR3 is 12 residues. Trimming pared 6 bases from V and 6 bases from J, leaving 12 bases between. The germline CDR1 and CDR2 sequences are SNHLY and FYNNEI.

About this clonotype: This may be a read error: a much more frequent sequence differs by one nucleotide. The chain joins TRBV7-2 to TRBJ2-1; the D gene is possibly TRBD2 (6 bases). The V end was cut by 1 base, the J end by 3 bases, with 7 bases between. Per germline, CDR1 SGHTA and CDR2 FQGNSA. The CDR3 has 14 amino acids. CDR3 amino acids: CASSLGLVYNEQFF. CDR3 nucleotides: TGTGCCAGCAGCTTAGGACTAGTCTACAATGAGCAGTTCTTC. Variable domain in full (rest from reference TRBV7-2 and TRBJ2-1): GAGVSQSPSNKVTEKGKDVELRCDPISGHTALYWYRQSLGQGLEFLIYFQGNSAPDKSGLPSDRFSAERTGGSVSTLTIQRTQQEDSAVYLCASSLGLVYNEQFFGPGTRLTVL.

The sample holds a few counts of this clonotype. This sequence joins TRBV19 and TRBJ2-2; TRBD1 aligns across 9 bases. The germline gives CDR1 LNHDA, CDR2 SQIVND (reference sequence). The junction had 6 bases not matched to a gene; V was cut back by 5 bases and J by 5 bases. The CDR3 is 15 amino acids. The CDR3 sequence: CASSQGQGRTGELFF. The CDR3, as DNA: TGTGCCAGTAGTCAGGGACAGGGTCGGACCGGGGAGCTGTTTTTT.

Many counts were recorded for this clonotype. This chain joins TRBV19 and TRBJ1-1, with unresolved D. Germline loops: CDR1 LNHDA, CDR2 SQIVND (reference sequence). The CDR3 is made up of 13 amino acids. Trimming removed 4 bases from V and 2 bases from J, with 8 bases in between. Here the CDR3 DNA reads TGTGCCAGTAGTACGGACGGAAACACTGAAGCTTTCTTT. This codes for CASSTDGNTEAFF.

With respect to this clonotype: A much larger clone lies a single base off, so this may be a read error. The genes are TRBV7-6 and TRBJ2-1; 7 nucleotides line up with TRBD1. In germline, CDR1 is SGHVS, CDR2 FNYEAQ. This CDR3 comprises 16 residues. CDR3 loop: CASSLEAGGVDNEQLF. CDR3 in DNA: TGTGCCAGCAGCTTAGAAGCAGGGGGAGTGGACAATGAGCAGCTCTTC.

This clonotype was picked up a small number of times. The chain carries TRBV20-1 and TRBJ2-1, with no clear D. Germline V gene data show CDR1 as DFQATT and CDR2 as SNEGSKA (reference sequence). The CDR3 is 14 amino acids. Trimming removed 2 bases at V and 6 bases at J, with 14 bases between. CDR3 amino acids: CSARRPLQVNEQFF. The DNA of the CDR3 is TGCAGTGCTAGACGGCCCCTGCAAGTCAATGAGCAGTTCTTC.

The chain combines TRBV2 with TRBJ2-1; D perhaps matches TRBD1 (6 bases). CDR3 length: 14 amino acids. The V end was cut by 7 bases, the J end by 9 bases, with 19 bases between. Per germline, CDR1 SNHLY and CDR2 FYNNEI. The CDR3 DNA sequence: TGTGCCAGCACTCAGTGGGGGCTAGGGGGTGAGCAGTTCTTC. Translation: CASTQWGLGGEQFF.

J is TRBJ1-1 and V is TRBV5-1; possible D gene TRBD1, 6 bases. In germline, CDR1 is SGHRS, CDR2 YFSETQ. The CDR3 covers 15 residues. Trimming took off 2 bases at V and 4 bases at J, with 15 bases between the two ends. CDR3 DNA: TGCGCCAGCAGCTTCGAGGGGGTTTCGGGCACTGAAGCTTTCTTT. It is translated as CASSFEGVSGTEAFF.

The rearrangement joins TRBV20-1 to TRBJ2-5, with D possibly called TRBD1 or TRBD2 (7 bases each). V lost 5 bases, J lost 5 bases, and 15 bases lay in between. This CDR3 is 13 amino acids long. Per germline, CDR1 DFQATT and CDR2 SNEGSKA (reference sequence). CDR3 region: CSAPGGVWETQYF. The CDR3 region has the DNA TGCAGTGCTCCAGGGGGGGTATGGGAGACCCAGTACTTC.

This clonotype has only a few counts. The chain links TRBV25-1 to TRBJ2-2; 8 bases are a match to TRBD1. J lost 4 bases, V lost 4 bases, and 2 bases had no gene match. Germline values: CDR1 MGHDK, CDR2 SYGVNS. The CDR3 runs 14 residues. The CDR3 DNA sequence: TGTGCCAGCAGTGTAGACAGGGGCACCGGGGAGCTGTTTTTT. This codes for CASSVDRGTGELFF.

In its sample, this clonotype was seen a few times. V is TRBV7-2 and J is TRBJ2-3; D not resolved. The CDR3 contains 15 residues. V dropped 3 bases and J dropped 4 bases, with 14 bases sitting between them. The germline V gene encodes CDR1 SGHTA and CDR2 FQGNSA. CDR3 sequence reads: CASSFQETAADTQYF. The DNA of the CDR3 is TGTGCCAGCAGCTTCCAAGAGACTGCCGCAGATACGCAGTATTTT.

The rearrangement joins TRBV28 to TRBJ2-1; 16 nucleotides agree with TRBD2. The trim removed 6 bases at V and 7 bases at J, leaving 15 bases unmatched. This CDR3 region has 19 residues. Germline values: CDR1 MDHEN, CDR2 SYDVKM. CDR3 amino acids: CASSKPGLAGGRSANEQFF. The CDR3 DNA reads TGTGCCAGCAGCAAGCCGGGACTAGCGGGGGGGCGTTCGGCGAATGAGCAGTTCTTC.

V and J are TRBV9 and TRBJ2-7; 7 nucleotides line up with TRBD1. The CDR3 spans 15 residues. Trimming took 4 bases from V and 2 from J; bases not matched to a gene: 9. Per germline, CDR1 SGDLS and CDR2 YYNGEE. The CDR3 DNA is TGTGCCAGCAGCCTTACCGGGACAGCGACCTACGAGCAGTACTTC. This sequence encodes CASSLTGTATYEQYF.

This rearrangement joins TRBV7-2 to TRBJ1-4; D is unclear. The CDR3 is made up of 16 amino acids. V shed 2 bases and J shed 2 bases, with 12 bases lying between them. Per germline, CDR1 SGHTA and CDR2 FQGNSA. In DNA form, the CDR3 reads TGTGCCAGCAGCTTAATTCCGAGGGCCACTAATGAAAAACTGTTTTTT. This encodes CASSLIPRATNEKLFF. The full variable domain, completed using reference TRBV7-2 and TRBJ1-4, is GAGVSQSPSNKVTEKGKDVELRCDPISGHTALYWYRQSLGQGLEFLIYFQGNSAPDKSGLPSDRFSAERTGGSVSTLTIQRTQQEDSAVYLCASSLIPRATNEKLFFGSGTQLSVL.

This rearrangement joins TRBV19 to TRBJ2-5; D may match TRBD1 or TRBD2 (5 bases each). The ends were cut back, 8 bases at V and 9 bases at J, with 19 bases in the middle. The CDR3 sequence is 13 residues long. Germline loops: CDR1 LNHDA, CDR2 SQIVND (reference sequence). The CDR3 reads CASGTVEGAAQYF. The DNA for the CDR3 is TGTGCCAGTGGGACGGTCGAAGGAGCGGCCCAGTACTTC.

Regarding this clonotype: A much larger clone lies a single base off, so this may be a read error. The CDR3 DNA follows: TGTGCCAGCAGCCCGCTGAAGGACAGTCACCTCGGGACTGAAGCTTTCTTT. Its translation: CASSPLKDSHLGTEAFF. The genes are TRBV7-6 and TRBJ1-1; a possible D gene is TRBD1 (6 bases). Deletions cut 5 bases from V and 5 bases from J, with 24 bases between. Germline V gene sequence: CDR1 SGHVS, CDR2 FNYEAQ. The CDR3 length is 17 residues.

This clonotype turned up a few times. This chain connects TRBV20-1 to TRBJ2-7; 14 positions agree with TRBD2. Germline V gene lookup returns CDR1 DFQATT and CDR2 SNEGSKA (reference sequence). J lost 5 bases, V lost 6 bases, and 12 bases had no gene match. The CDR3 loop spans 16 amino acids. The CDR3 loop reads CSARGGLAGASDEQYF. The CDR3 region has the DNA TGCAGTGCCCGGGGGGGACTAGCGGGGGCTAGCGACGAGCAGTACTTC.

The chain couples TRBV12-3 or TRBV12-4 to TRBJ1-3, with D unclear. V lost 3 bases to trimming and J lost 1 base, with 10 bases between them. The CDR3 is 15 residues long. CDR3 nucleotide sequence: TGTGCCAGCAGTTTCAGCCGGTCTTCTGGAAACACCATATATTTT. Protein sequence: CASSFSRSSGNTIYF.

The chain joins TRBV7-2 to TRBJ2-7; 14 bases align to TRBD2. The CDR3 consists of 16 residues. Trimming at V came to 9 bases and at J to 0 bases, leaving 7 bases not matched to a gene. CDR1 and CDR2 from the germline V gene are SGHTA and FQGNSA. CDR3 in DNA: TGTGCCAGTAGGACTAGCGGGGGGCTCAGCTCCTACGAGCAGTACTTC. Translation gives CASRTSGGLSSYEQYF.

This sequence joins TRBV12-3 or TRBV12-4 and TRBJ1-5; 8 bases map to TRBD1. The junction had 6 bases not matched to a gene; V was cut back by 8 bases and J by 6 bases. The CDR3 totals 13 residues. CDR3 loop: CASSITGGQPQHF. The CDR3 DNA follows: TGTGCCAGCTCTATTACAGGGGGTCAGCCCCAGCATTTT.

J is TRBJ2-3 and V is TRBV5-1; TRBD2 agrees at 10 bases. From germline, CDR1 is SGHRS and CDR2 YFSETQ. The CDR3 covers 15 residues. Trimming cost V 4 bases and J 4 bases; bases outside gene matches: 6. CDR3 region: CASSRQRGGSDTQYF. As DNA, the CDR3 is TGCGCCAGCAGCAGGCAGCGGGGGGGCTCAGATACGCAGTATTTT.

This clonotype turned up a few times. This sequence joins TRBV24-1 and TRBJ1-5, with 8 positions matching TRBD1. J gave up 2 bases and V 5 bases, and 7 bases lay outside the gene matches. The germline CDR1 and CDR2 sequences are KGHDR and SFDVKD. The CDR3 is 16 amino acids. DNA for the CDR3: TGTGCCACCAGTGGCCCGGTGGGACAGGGCAATCAGCCCCAGCATTTT. Amino acids: CATSGPVGQGNQPQHF.

In nucleotides, the CDR3 is TGTGCCAGCAGCTTAATAGGGGACAGGGCCACTGAAGCTTTCTTT. It codes for CASSLIGDRATEAFF. This chain uses TRBV7-3 with TRBJ1-1, with 9 positions matching TRBD1. The CDR3 sequence is 15 residues long. V was pared by 1 base and J by 4 bases, with 4 bases of the junction left unmatched. Germline loops: CDR1 SGHTA, CDR2 FQGTGA.

This clonotype was picked up a small number of times. J is TRBJ2-3 and V is TRBV7-9; 8 nucleotides align to TRBD2. This CDR3 is built from 14 residues. V lost 5 bases to trimming and J lost 7 bases; unmatched junction nucleotides: 8. From germline, CDR1 is SEHNR and CDR2 FQNEAQ (reference sequence). This CDR3 is CASSHGLAGHTQYF. CDR3 in DNA: TGTGCCAGCAGCCACGGACTAGCAGGGCATACGCAGTATTTT.